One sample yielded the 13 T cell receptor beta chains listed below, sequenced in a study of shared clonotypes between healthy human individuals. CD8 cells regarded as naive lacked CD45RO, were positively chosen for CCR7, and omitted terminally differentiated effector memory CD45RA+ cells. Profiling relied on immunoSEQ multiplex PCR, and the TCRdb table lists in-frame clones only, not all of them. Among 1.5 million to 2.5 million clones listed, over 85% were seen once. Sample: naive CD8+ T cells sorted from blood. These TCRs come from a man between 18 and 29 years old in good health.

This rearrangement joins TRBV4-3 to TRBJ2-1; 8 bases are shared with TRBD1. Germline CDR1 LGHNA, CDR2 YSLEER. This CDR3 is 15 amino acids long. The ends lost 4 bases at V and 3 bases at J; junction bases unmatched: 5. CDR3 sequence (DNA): TGCGCCAGCAGCCCCTACAGGGGGATCTACAATGAGCAGTTCTTC. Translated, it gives CASSPYRGIYNEQFF.

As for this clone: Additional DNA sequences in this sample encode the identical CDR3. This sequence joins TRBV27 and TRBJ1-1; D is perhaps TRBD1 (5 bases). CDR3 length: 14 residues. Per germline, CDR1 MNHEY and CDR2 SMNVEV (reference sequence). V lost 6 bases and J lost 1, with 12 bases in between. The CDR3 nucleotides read TGTGCCAGCAGCCTAACAGGTTCGAACACTGAAGCTTTCTTT. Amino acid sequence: CASSLTGSNTEAFF.

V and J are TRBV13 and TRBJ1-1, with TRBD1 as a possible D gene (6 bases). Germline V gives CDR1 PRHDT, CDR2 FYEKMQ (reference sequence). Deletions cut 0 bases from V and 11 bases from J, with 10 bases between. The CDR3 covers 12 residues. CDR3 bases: TGTGCCAGCAGCTTAGGCAGGGGTGGGGCTTTCTTT. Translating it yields CASSLGRGGAFF.

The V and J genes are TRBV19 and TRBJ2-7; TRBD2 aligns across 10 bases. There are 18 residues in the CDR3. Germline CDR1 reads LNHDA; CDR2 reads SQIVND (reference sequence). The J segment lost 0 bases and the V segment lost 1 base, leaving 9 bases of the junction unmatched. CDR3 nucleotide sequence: TGTGCCAGTAGTATAGCGCCTAGCGGGAGCGATATCTCCTACGAGCAGTACTTC. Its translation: CASSIAPSGSDISYEQYF.

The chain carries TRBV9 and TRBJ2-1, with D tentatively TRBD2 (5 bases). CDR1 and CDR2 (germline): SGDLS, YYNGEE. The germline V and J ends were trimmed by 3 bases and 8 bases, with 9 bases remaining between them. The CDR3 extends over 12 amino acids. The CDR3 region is CASSGGSDEQFF. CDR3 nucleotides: TGTGCCAGCAGCGGAGGGTCGGATGAGCAGTTCTTC.

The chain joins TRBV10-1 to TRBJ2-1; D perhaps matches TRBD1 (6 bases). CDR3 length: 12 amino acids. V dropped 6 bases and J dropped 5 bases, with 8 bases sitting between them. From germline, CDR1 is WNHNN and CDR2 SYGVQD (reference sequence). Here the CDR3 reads CASRGQNNEQFF. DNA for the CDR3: TGCGCCAGCAGGGGACAAAACAATGAGCAGTTCTTC.

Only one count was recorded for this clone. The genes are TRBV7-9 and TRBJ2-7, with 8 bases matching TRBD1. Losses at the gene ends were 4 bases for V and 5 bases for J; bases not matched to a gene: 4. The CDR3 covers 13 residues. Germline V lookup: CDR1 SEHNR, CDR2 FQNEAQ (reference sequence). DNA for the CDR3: TGTGCCAGCAGCTGGACAGGGCTACACGAGCAGTACTTC. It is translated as CASSWTGLHEQYF.

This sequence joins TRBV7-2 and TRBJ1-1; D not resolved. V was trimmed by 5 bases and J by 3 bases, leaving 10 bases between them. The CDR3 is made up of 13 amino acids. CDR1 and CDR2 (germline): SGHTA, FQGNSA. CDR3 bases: TGTGCCAGCAGCCTTGGTGAGGACACTGAAGCTTTCTTT. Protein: CASSLGEDTEAFF.

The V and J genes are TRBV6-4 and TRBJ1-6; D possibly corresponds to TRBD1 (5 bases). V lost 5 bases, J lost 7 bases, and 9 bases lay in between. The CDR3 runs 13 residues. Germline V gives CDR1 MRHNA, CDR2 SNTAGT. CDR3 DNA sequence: TGTGCCAGCAGTCAGGGTCTAAATTCACCCCTCCACTTT. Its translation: CASSQGLNSPLHF.

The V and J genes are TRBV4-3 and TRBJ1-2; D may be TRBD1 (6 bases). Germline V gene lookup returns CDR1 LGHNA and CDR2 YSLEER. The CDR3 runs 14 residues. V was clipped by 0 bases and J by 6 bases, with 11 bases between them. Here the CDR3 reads CASSQEQGWDGYTF. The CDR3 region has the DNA TGCGCCAGCAGCCAAGAACAGGGATGGGATGGCTACACCTTC.

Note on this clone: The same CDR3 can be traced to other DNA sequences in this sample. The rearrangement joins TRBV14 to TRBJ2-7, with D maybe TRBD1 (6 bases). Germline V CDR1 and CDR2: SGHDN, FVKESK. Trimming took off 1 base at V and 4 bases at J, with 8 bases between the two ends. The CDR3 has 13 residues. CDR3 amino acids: CASSQGQGYEQYF. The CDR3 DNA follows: TGTGCCAGCAGCCAAGGTCAGGGGTACGAGCAGTACTTC.

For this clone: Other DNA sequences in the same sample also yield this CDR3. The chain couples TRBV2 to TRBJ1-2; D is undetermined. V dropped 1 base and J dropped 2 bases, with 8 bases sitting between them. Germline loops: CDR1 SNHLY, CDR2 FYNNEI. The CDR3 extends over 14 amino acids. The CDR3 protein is CASSEGAVNYGYTF. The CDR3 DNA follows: TGTGCCAGCAGTGAAGGCGCAGTCAACTATGGCTACACCTTC. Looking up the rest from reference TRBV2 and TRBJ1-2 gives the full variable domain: EPEVTQTPSHQVTQMGQEVILRCVPISNHLYFYWYRQILGQKVEFLVSFYNNEISEKSEIFDDQFSVERPDGSNFTLKIRSTKLEDSAMYFCASSEGAVNYGYTFGSGTRLTVV.

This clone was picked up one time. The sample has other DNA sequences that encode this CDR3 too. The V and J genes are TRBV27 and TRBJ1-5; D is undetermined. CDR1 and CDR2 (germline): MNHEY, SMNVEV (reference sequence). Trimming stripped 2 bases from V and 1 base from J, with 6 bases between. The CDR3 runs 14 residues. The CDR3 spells CASSLGLSNQPQHF. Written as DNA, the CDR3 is TGTGCCAGCAGTTTAGGGCTGAGCAATCAGCCCCAGCATTTT.